This TCR beta chain is from a study of blood T cell repertoires in COVID-19. Across the whole study: Samples representing acute and convalescent COVID-19 were sourced from the United States, Italy and Spain. Nucleic acid was either cDNA or gDNA, and it came from T cells, B-cell-depleted T cells, or PBMCs.

The CDR3 totals 15 residues. Germline CDR1 MNHNS, CDR2 SASEGT. Deletions cut 2 bases from V and 4 bases from J, with 14 bases between. Authors' methods: Nucleated cell number was recorded as an estimate derived from reference gene primer amplification. The protocol was immunoSEQ multiplex PCR, while the TCRdb copy is restricted to in-frame clones and leaves out a portion. V and J calls and clone size are as listed in that table; D and trimming were resolved from the DNA. Found here are 120,000 or so clones, 69% of them singletons; the top ten hold roughly 2.2%. The chain couples TRBV6-1 to TRBJ1-2; D uncertain. The sample was peripheral blood. The clonotype originates from a woman aged 70-85 years with acute or convalescent COVID-19. The CDR3 DNA reads as TGTGCCAGCAGTGAATTTGCCCAGATCCTCTATGGCTACACCTTC. This sequence encodes CASSEFAQILYGYTF.